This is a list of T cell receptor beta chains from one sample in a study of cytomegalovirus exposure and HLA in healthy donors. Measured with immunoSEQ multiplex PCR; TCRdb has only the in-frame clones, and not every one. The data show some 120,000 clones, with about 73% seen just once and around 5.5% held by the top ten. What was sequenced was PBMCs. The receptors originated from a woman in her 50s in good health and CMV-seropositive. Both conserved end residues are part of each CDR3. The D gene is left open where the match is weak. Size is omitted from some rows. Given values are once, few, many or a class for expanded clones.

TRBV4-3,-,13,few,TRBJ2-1,TGCGCCAGCAGCCAGAGACTAGAGGCTGAGCAGTTCTTC,CASSQRLEAEQFF
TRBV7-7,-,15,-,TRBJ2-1,TGTGCTAGCAGCTTAGGGCGGCCAGGGGTCAATGAGCAGTTCTTC,CASSLGRPGVNEQFF
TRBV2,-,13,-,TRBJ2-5,TGTGCCAGGGACTCCCCCGGAGGGGAGACCCAGTACTTC,CARDSPGGETQYF
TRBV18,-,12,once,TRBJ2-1,TGTGCCAGCTCACCACCCTATAGTGAGCAGTTCTTC,CASSPPYSEQFF
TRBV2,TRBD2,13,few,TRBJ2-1,TGTGCCAGCAGTGGGGGGGGGTACAATGAGCAGTTCTTC,CASSGGGYNEQFF
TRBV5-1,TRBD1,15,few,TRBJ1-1,TGCGCCAGCCAGAAGGGACAGTGGGCGAACACTGAAGCTTTCTTT,CASQKGQWANTEAFF
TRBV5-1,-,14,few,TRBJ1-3,TGCGCCAGCAGCCCTGACAGACCTTCAAACACCATATATTTT,CASSPDRPSNTIYF
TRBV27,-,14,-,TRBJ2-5,TGTGCCAGCAGTTCGACACAGGGCCGAGAGACCCAGTACTTC,CASSSTQGRETQYF
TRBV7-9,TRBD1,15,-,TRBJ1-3,TGTGCCAGCAGCTACGGGACAGGGAGGGGAAACACCATATATTTT,CASSYGTGRGNTIYF
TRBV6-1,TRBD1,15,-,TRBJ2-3,TGTGCCAGTCCCGGGGGACAGGTGAGCACAGATACGCAGTATTTT,CASPGGQVSTDTQYF
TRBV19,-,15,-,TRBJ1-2,TGTGCCAGTAGTAGTGCGACCCCACAGGACTATGGCTACACCTTC,CASSSATPQDYGYTF
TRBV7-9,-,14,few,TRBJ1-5,TGTGCCAGCAGCTTAAGTCAGGGGAATCAGCCCCAGCATTTT,CASSLSQGNQPQHF
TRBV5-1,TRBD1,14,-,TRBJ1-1,TGCGTCAGCAGCGCGGGACAGGGTAACCCTGAAGCTTTCTTT,CVSSAGQGNPEAFF
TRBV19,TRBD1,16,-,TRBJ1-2,TGTGCCAGTAGTTCGCAGCACCGGGACAGGCGTTATGGCTACACCTTC,CASSSQHRDRRYGYTF
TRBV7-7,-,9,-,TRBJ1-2,TGTGCTAGCAGCTCGGGATACACCTTC,CASSSGYTF
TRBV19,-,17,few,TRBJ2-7,TGTGCCAGTAGTATAGGTTTATCCCAGGGGCAACCAGCAAGGCTGTACTTC,CASSIGLSQGQPARLYF
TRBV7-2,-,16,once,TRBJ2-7,TGTGCCAGCAGCCACCATGCAGCGGTGGACTCCTACGAGCAGTACTTC,CASSHHAAVDSYEQYF
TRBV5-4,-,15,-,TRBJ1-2,TGTGCCAGCAGCCCCCCTTCACAGGGCGGAAGGGGCTACACCTTC,CASSPPSQGGRGYTF
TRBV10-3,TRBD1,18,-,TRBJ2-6,TGTGCCATCAGTGGGTTTGAGACAGGGCTGTCTGGGGCCAACGTCCTGACTTTC,CAISGFETGLSGANVLTF
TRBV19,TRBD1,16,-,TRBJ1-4,TGTGCCAGTAGTATTGACGACAGGGGAGCAAGCGAAAAACTGTTTTTT,CASSIDDRGASEKLFF
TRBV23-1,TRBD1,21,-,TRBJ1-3,TGCGCCAGCAGTCAATCAAGAGGACCGGGACAGGGTCAATTCCCTGGAAACACCATATATTTT,CASSQSRGPGQGQFPGNTIYF